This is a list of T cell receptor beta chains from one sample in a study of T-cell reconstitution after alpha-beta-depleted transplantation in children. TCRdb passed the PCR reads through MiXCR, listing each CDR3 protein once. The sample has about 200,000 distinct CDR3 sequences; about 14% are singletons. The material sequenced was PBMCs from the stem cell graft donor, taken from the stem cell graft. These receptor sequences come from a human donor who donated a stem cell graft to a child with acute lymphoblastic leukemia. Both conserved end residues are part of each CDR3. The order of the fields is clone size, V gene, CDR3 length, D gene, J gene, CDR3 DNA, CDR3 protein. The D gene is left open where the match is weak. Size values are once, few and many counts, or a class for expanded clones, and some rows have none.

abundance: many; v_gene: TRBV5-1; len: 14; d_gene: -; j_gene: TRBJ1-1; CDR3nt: TGCGCCAGCAGCTCTGTCAGGGGCGGCACTGAAGCTTTCTTT; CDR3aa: CASSSVRGGTEAFF
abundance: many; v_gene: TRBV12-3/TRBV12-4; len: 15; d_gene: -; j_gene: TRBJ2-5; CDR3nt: TGTGCCAGCAGACATACAGGACTGATCCAAGAGACCCAGTACTTC; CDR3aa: CASRHTGLIQETQYF
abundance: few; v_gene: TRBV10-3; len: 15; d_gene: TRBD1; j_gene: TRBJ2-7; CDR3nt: TGTGCCATCAACCCTGCCGGGACAGGCCTCTACGAGCAGTACTTC; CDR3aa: CAINPAGTGLYEQYF
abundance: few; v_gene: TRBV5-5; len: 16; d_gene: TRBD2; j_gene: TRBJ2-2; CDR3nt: TGTGCCAGCAGCTTGTTGGGAGGGGAGAACACCGGGGAGCTGTTTTTT; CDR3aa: CASSLLGGENTGELFF
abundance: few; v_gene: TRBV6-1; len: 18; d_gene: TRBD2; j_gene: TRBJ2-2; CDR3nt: TGTGCCAGCAGTGCCCGGAGTAGCGGGAGGACTTACACCGGGGAGCTGTTTTTT; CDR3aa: CASSARSSGRTYTGELFF
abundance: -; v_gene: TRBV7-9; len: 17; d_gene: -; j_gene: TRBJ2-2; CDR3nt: TGTGCCAGCAGCTTAGCCCTACGGGGCTCGAACACCGGGGAGCTGTTTTTT; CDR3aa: CASSLALRGSNTGELFF
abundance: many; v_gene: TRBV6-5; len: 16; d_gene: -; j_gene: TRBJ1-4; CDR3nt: TGTGCCAGCAGTCCTCTCTACGGGCCAACTAATGAAAAACTGTTTTTT; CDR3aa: CASSPLYGPTNEKLFF
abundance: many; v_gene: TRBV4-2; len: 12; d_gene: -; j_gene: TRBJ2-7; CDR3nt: TGTGCCAGCAGCCTGGACTCACGATGGCAGTACTTC; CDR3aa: CASSLDSRWQYF
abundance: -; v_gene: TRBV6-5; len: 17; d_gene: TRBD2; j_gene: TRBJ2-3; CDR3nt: TGTGCCAGCAGTTACTCCCGGACTAGCGGGAGCACCAATGGGTGGTATTTT; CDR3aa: CASSYSRTSGSTNGWYF
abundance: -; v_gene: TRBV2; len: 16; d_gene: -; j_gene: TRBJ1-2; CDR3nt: TGTGCCAGCAACCGGGCGTGGAGCGCGTCCTCCGGAGGCTACACCTTC; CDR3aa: CASNRAWSASSGGYTF
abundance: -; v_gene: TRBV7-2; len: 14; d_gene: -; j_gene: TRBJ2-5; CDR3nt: TGTGCCAGCAGCCTCGGCAGGGGGGGAGAGACCCAGTACTTC; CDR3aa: CASSLGRGGETQYF
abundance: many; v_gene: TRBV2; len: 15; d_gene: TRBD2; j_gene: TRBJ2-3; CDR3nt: TGTGCCAGCAGACTAACTAGCGTAAGCACAGATACGCAGTATTTT; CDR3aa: CASRLTSVSTDTQYF
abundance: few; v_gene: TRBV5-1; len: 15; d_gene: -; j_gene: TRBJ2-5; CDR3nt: TGCGCCAGCAGCTTAGGACAGACTCAAGCAGAGACCCAGTACTTC; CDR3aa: CASSLGQTQAETQYF
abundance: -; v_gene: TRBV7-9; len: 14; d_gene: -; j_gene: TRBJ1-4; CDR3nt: TGTGCCAGCAGCTTAATTAAGGCGGATGAAAAACTGTTTTTT; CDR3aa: CASSLIKADEKLFF
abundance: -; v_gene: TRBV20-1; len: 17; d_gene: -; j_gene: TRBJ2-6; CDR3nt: TGCAGTGCTGCCCCAGGGTCCCCCAGCTCTGGGGCCAACGTCCTGACTTTC; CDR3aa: CSAAPGSPSSGANVLTF
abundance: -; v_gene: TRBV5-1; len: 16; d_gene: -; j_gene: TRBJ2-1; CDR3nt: TGCGCCAGCAGCTCAAACGGAGGGGGGCCGGAGGGTGAGCAGTTCTTC; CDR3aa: CASSSNGGGPEGEQFF
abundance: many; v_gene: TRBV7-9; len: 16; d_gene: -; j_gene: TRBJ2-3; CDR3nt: TGTGCCAGCAGCTTAAGTCCCAGGGGCTCGAGGGATACGCAGTATTTT; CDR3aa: CASSLSPRGSRDTQYF
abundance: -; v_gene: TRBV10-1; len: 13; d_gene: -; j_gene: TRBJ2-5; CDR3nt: TGCGCCAGCAGCGGACCTAGCTTAGAGACCCAGTACTTC; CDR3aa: CASSGPSLETQYF
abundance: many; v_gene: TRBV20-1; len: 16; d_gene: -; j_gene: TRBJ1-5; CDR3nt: TGCAGTGCTAGTAGTTTTGGTCCGTATAGCAATCAGCCCCAGCATTTT; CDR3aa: CSASSFGPYSNQPQHF
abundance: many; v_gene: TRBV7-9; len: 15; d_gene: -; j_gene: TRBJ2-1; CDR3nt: TGTGCCAGCAGCTTATTGGGGACTGGTGACAATGAGCAGTTCTTC; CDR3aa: CASSLLGTGDNEQFF
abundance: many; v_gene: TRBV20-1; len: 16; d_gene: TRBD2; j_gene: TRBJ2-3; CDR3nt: TGCAGTGCCCCCCCCGAGGGCGGGAGGAGCACAGATACGCAGTATTTT; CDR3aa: CSAPPEGGRSTDTQYF
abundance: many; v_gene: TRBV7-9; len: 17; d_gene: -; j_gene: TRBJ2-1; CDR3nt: TGTGCCAGCAGCTCACGGGGTATGGGGAGCTCCTACAATGAGCAGTTCTTC; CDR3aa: CASSSRGMGSSYNEQFF
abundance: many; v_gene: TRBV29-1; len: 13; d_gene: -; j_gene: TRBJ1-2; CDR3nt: TGCAGCGATGCAGGACAGACGTTGAGGGGCTACACCTTC; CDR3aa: CSDAGQTLRGYTF
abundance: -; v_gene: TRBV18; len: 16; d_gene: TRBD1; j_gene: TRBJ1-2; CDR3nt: TGTGCCAGCTCCACCGGACAGGGGGCGCTTAACTATGGCTACACCTTC; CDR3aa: CASSTGQGALNYGYTF
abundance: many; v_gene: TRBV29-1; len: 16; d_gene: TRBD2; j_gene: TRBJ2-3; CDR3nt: TGCAGCGTTGAAGGGACTAGCGGGGGAAGCACAGATACGCAGTATTTT; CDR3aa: CSVEGTSGGSTDTQYF
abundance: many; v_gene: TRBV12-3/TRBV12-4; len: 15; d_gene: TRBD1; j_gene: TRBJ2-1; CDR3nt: TGTGCCAGCAGTTTACGGACAGGGGGATACAATGAGCAGTTCTTC; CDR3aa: CASSLRTGGYNEQFF
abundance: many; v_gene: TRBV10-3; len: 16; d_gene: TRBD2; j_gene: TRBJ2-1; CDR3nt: TGTGCCATCAGTGAGTCGACTAGCGGGATGTACAATGAGCAGTTCTTC; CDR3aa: CAISESTSGMYNEQFF
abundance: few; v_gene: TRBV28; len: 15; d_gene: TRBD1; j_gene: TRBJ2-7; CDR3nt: TGTGCCAGCAGTCCCGGACAGGGGGCGCGGTACGAGCAGTACTTC; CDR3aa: CASSPGQGARYEQYF
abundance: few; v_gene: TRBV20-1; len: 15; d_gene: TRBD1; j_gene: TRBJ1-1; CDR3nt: TGCAGTGCTAGAGAGACAGGGGGCGTTGGCACTGAAGCTTTCTTT; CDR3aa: CSARETGGVGTEAFF
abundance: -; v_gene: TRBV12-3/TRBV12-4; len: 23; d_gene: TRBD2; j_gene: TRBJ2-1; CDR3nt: TGTGCCAGCAGTTTGGTGATCGGTGTCTCGTCGCTAGCGGGAGGGCCCTCCTACAATGAGCAGTTCTTC; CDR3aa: CASSLVIGVSSLAGGPSYNEQFF
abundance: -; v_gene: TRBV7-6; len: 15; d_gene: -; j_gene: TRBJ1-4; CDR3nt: TGTGCCAGCAGCCTTACGAGAGGGTTCGCTGAAAAACTGTTTTTT; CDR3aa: CASSLTRGFAEKLFF
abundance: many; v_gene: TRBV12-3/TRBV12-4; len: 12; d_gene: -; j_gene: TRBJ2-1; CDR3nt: TGTGCCAGCAGTTTTTGGGTAAATGAGCAGTTCTTC; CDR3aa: CASSFWVNEQFF
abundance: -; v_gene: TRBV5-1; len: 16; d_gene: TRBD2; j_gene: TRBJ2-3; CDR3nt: TGCGCCAGCAGCTTGGAACTAGCGGGAGGAACAGATACGCAGTATTTT; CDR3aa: CASSLELAGGTDTQYF
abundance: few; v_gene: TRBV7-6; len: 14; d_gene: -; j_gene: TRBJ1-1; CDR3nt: TGTGCCAGCAGCTTAGGGGCTTTGGTTACTGAAGCTTTCTTT; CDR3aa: CASSLGALVTEAFF
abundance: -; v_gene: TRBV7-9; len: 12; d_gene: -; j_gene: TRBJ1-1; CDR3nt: TGTGCCAGCAGCCGAAGGGGGGACCTAGCTTTCTTT; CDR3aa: CASSRRGDLAFF
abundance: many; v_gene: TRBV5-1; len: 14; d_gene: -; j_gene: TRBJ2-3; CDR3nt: TGCGCCAGCAGCTTGGACGAGGGTGTAGATACGCAGTATTTT; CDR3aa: CASSLDEGVDTQYF
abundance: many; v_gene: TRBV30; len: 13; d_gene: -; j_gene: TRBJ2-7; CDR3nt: TGTGCCTGGAGTCCCGGCGCAAACTACGAGCAGTACTTC; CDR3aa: CAWSPGANYEQYF
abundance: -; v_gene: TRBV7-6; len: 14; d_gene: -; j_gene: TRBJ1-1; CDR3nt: TGTGCCAGCAGCTTAGGGGGTTTAGAACCTGAAGCTTTCTTT; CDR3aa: CASSLGGLEPEAFF
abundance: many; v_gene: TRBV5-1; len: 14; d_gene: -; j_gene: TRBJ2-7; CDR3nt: TGCGCCAGCAGTCCCGGGACTGACACCTACGAGCAGTACTTC; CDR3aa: CASSPGTDTYEQYF
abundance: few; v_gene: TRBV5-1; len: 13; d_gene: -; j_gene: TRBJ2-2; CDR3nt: TGCGCCAGCAGCTACATGGTCGGTGGGGAGCTGTTTTTT; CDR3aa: CASSYMVGGELFF
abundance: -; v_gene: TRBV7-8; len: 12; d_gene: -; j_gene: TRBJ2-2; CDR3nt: TGTGCCAGCAGCGAGAACACCGGGGAGCTGTTTTTT; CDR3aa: CASSENTGELFF
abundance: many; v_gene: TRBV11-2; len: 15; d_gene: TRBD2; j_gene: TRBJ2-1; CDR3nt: TGTGCCAGCAGCTCGACTAGCGGGAGAGGTGATGAGCAGTTCTTC; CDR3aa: CASSSTSGRGDEQFF
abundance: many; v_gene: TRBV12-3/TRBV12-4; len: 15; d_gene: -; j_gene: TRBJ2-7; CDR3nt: TGTGCCAGCAGTACTCTCAGGGGACACCTAGGGGAGCAGTACTTC; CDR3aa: CASSTLRGHLGEQYF
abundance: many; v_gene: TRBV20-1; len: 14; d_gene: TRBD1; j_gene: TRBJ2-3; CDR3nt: TGCAGTGCCCACGACAGGGGGCTTAAATATACGCAGTATTTT; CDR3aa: CSAHDRGLKYTQYF
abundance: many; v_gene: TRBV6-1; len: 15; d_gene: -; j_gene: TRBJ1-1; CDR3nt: TGTGCCAGCAGTCCTACGGTTTTTAGGAACACTGAAGCTTTCTTT; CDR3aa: CASSPTVFRNTEAFF
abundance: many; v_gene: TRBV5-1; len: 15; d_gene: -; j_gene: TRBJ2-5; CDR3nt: TGCGCCAGCAGCTTGTCAGAGCGCTCACAAGAGACCCAGTACTTC; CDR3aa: CASSLSERSQETQYF
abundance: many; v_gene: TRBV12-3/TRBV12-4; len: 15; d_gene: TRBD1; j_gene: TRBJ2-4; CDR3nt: TGTGCCAGCAGTTTGGGGACAGGGGCTGGGGACATTCAGTACTTC; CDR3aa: CASSLGTGAGDIQYF
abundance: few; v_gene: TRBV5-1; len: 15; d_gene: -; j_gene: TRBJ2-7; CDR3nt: TGCGCCAGCAGCTTGGAGGGACCGGGGGAAGGGGAGCAGTACTTC; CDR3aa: CASSLEGPGEGEQYF
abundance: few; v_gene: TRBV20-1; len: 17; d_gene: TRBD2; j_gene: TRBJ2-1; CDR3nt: TGCAGTGCTAGAGATCATTGGCTAGCGGGAGTCCTTAATGAGCAGTTCTTC; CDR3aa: CSARDHWLAGVLNEQFF
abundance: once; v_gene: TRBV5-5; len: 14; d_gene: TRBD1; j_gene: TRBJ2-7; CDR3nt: TGTGCCAGCAGCCAGGGACAGGGGTCGAAAGACCAGTACTTC; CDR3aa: CASSQGQGSKDQYF
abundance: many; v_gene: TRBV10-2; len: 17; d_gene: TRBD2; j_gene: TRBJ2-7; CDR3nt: TGCGCCAGCGCCGAGACTAGCGGGGATGGAGTCTCCTACGAGCAGTACTTC; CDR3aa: CASAETSGDGVSYEQYF
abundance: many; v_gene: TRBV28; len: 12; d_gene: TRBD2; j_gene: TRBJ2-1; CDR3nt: TGTGCCAGCAGTTTAAGGACTAGCGAACCGTTCTTC; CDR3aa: CASSLRTSEPFF